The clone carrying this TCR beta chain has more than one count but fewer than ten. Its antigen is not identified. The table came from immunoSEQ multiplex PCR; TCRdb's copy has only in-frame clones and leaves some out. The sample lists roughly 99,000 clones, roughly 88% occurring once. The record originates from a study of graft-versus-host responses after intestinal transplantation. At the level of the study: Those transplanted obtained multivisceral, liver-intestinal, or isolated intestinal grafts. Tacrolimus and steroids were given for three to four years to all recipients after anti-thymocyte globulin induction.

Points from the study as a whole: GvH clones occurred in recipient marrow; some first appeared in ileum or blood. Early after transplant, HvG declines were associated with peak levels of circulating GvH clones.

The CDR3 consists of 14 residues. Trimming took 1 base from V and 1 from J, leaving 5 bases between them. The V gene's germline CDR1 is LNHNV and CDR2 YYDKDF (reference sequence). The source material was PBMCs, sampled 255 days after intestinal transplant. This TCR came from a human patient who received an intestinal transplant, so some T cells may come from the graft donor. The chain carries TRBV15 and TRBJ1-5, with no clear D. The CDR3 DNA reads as TGTGCCACCAGCAGAGTTAGGAGCAATCAGCCCCAGCATTTT. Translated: CATSRVRSNQPQHF.